Below are 29 T cell receptor beta chains sequenced from a single sample in a study of T cells in Graves' hyperthyroidism and ophthalmopathy. Researchers took RNA transcripts and amplified the TCR beta CDR3 regions from them. Primed by the HTBI set, a first-round RT-PCR was run on the TCR CDR3. TCRdb reanalysed the multiplex PCR reads using MiXCR and keeps one entry per CDR3 protein. Among more than 300,000 distinct CDR3 sequences listed, approximately 18% were seen once. The sequenced sample was blood. The receptors come from a young woman with Graves' hyperthyroidism that later progressed to Graves' ophthalmopathy.

The table lists this clonotype with many counts. The V gene is TRBV20-1, the J gene TRBJ2-3; 12 nucleotides match TRBD1. Trimming cost V 3 bases and J 0 bases; bases outside gene matches: 4. CDR3 length equals 16 residues. Germline CDR1 DFQATT, CDR2 SNEGSKA (reference sequence). CDR3 nucleotides: TGCAGTGCTAGGGGGGGACAGGGGGCAAGCACAGATACGCAGTATTTT. Its translation: CSARGGQGASTDTQYF.

V gene TRBV7-2 combines with J gene TRBJ2-5; D is ambiguous. Germline lookup yields CDR1 SGHTA and CDR2 FQGNSA. This CDR3 is 15 amino acids long. V lost 1 base and J 2 bases, leaving 11 bases between the germline ends. CDR3 amino acids: CASSLVLGRQETQYF. CDR3 in DNA: TGTGCCAGCAGCTTAGTGTTAGGTCGGCAAGAGACCCAGTACTTC.

V and J are TRBV27 and TRBJ1-1; D remains ambiguous. V lost 2 bases, J lost 0 bases, and 13 bases lay in between. The CDR3 totals 16 residues. In germline, CDR1 is MNHEY, CDR2 SMNVEV (reference sequence). In DNA, the CDR3 is TGTGCCAGCAGTTTAAATGGGCGGGTGATGAACACTGAAGCTTTCTTT. Its translation is CASSLNGRVMNTEAFF.

The table lists this clonotype with many counts. The chain links TRBV20-1 to TRBJ2-1; D unresolved. The CDR3 length is 11 residues. Germline CDR1 reads DFQATT; CDR2 reads SNEGSKA (reference sequence). Trimming pared 5 bases from V and 7 bases from J, leaving 9 bases between. CDR3 sequence (DNA): TGCAGTGCTCCGGACGCGAATGAGCAGTTCTTC. Encoded protein: CSAPDANEQFF.

Ten or more counts support this clonotype. The genes are TRBV6-1 and TRBJ2-3; D is perhaps TRBD1 (5 bases). The CDR3 consists of 14 residues. Germline V lookup: CDR1 MNHNS, CDR2 SASEGT. Deletions cut 7 bases from V and 2 bases from J, with 13 bases between. CDR3 nucleotide sequence: TGTGCCAGCACCAAGGGGCAGCCCACAGATACGCAGTATTTT. It yields the protein CASTKGQPTDTQYF.

This clonotype was seen repeatedly, ten times or more. The chain carries TRBV20-1 and TRBJ2-7, with 9 bases identical to TRBD2. This CDR3 has 15 amino acids. Germline trimming cut 6 bases from V and 2 bases from J; bases unmatched to any gene: 11. CDR1 is DFQATT, CDR2 SNEGSKA, per germline (reference sequence). CDR3 sequence reads: CSAEGLAENPYEQYF. As DNA, the CDR3 is TGCAGTGCCGAGGGACTAGCTGAAAACCCCTACGAGCAGTACTTC.

In nucleotides, the CDR3 is TGTGCCAGCAGATTGGCAGGGGGACCCTACGAGCAGTACTTC. This sequence encodes CASRLAGGPYEQYF. The chain is built from TRBV14 and TRBJ2-7, with TRBD1 matching over 7 bases. V was clipped by 6 bases and J by 2 bases; unmatched bases: 7. Germline assignment: CDR1 SGHDN and CDR2 FVKESK. The CDR3 is 14 amino acids.

This clonotype appeared many times. The chain uses TRBV19 and TRBJ1-5, with unresolved D. Germline V CDR1 and CDR2: LNHDA, SQIVND (reference sequence). This CDR3 is built from 15 residues. V was pared by 3 bases and J by 2 bases, with 11 bases between. As DNA, the CDR3 is TGTGCCAGTAGTATTGGTCTCCCCGGCAATCAGCCCCAGCATTTT. Translating gives CASSIGLPGNQPQHF.

At least ten counts were recorded for this clonotype. This sequence joins TRBV6-4 and TRBJ2-5; TRBD2 matches 7 bases. V gave up 2 bases and J gave up 5 bases; unmatched junction bases: 8. The CDR3 contains 15 residues. CDR1 MRHNA and CDR2 SNTAGT come from the germline V gene. The CDR3: CASSDRGGPWETQYF. The CDR3 coding sequence is TGTGCCAGCAGTGACCGCGGGGGACCCTGGGAGACCCAGTACTTC.

This clonotype has only a few counts. This chain joins TRBV4-1 and TRBJ2-4; TRBD2 matches at 7 bases. This CDR3 region has 16 residues. J gave up 2 bases and V 5 bases, and 9 bases lay outside the gene matches. Germline V gene data show CDR1 as MGHRA and CDR2 as YSYEKL. The CDR3 DNA reads as TGCGCCAGCAGCTCCCTGGGAGGGTGGACCAAAAACATTCAGTACTTC. Translation: CASSSLGGWTKNIQYF.

Points on this clonotype: Just one base apart from a much larger clone, this may be a read error. The missing conserved phenylalanine or tryptophan at the end of this CDR3 makes a read error likely. The chain uses TRBV3-1 and TRBJ1-6; unclear D gene. The germline V gene encodes CDR1 LGHDT and CDR2 YNNKEL (reference sequence). The CDR3 runs 18 residues. V was pared by 5 bases and J by 7 bases, with 24 bases between. This CDR3 reads CASSSRDITRNGNSPLHS. The CDR3 bases are TGTGCCAGCAGCTCTCGCGACATTACGCGTAACGGGAATTCACCCCTCCACTCT.

This clonotype was picked up many times. The chain links TRBV18 to TRBJ1-1; perhaps TRBD1 as D (5 bases). The V end lost 2 bases, the J end lost 3 bases, and 10 bases lay between the germline ends. Per the germline V gene, CDR1 is KGHSH and CDR2 is LQKENI. CDR3 size: 14 residues. The CDR3 nucleotides read TGTGCCAGCTCACCATGGGGCAGCTACACTGAAGCTTTCTTT. Amino acids: CASSPWGSYTEAFF.

The chain recombines TRBV18 with TRBJ2-2; possible D gene TRBD1, 6 bases. Germline CDR1 is KGHSH and CDR2 is LQKENI. Trimming shortened V by 2 bases and J by 4 bases, and 11 bases separated the two germline ends. This CDR3 region has 15 residues. The CDR3: CASSPETGPTGELFF. CDR3 sequence (DNA): TGTGCCAGCTCACCAGAAACAGGGCCCACCGGGGAGCTGTTTTTT.

This clonotype was seen many times. The chain uses TRBV30 and TRBJ2-7, with TRBD1 matching over 8 bases. V lost 3 bases to trimming and J lost 0 bases; unmatched junction nucleotides: 4. Germline CDR1 and CDR2: GTSNPN and SVGIG (reference sequence). The CDR3 runs to 14 residues. CDR3 sequence: CAWRSGGLSYEQYF. The CDR3 DNA reads as TGTGCCTGGAGGTCAGGGGGCCTCTCCTACGAGCAGTACTTC. Full variable domain (remainder filled in from reference TRBV30 and TRBJ2-7): SQTIHQWPATLVQPVGSPLSLECTVEGTSNPNLYWYRQAAGRGLQLLFYSVGIGQISSEVPQNLSASRPQDRQFILSSKKLLLSDSGFYLCAWRSGGLSYEQYFGPGTRLTVT.

This clonotype was found many times. This chain connects TRBV20-1 to TRBJ1-1, with TRBD1 identical over 8 bases. The CDR3 runs 12 residues. After removal of 5 bases from V and 5 bases from J, the junction contained 4 bases not matched to a gene. CDR1 and CDR2 from the germline V gene are DFQATT and SNEGSKA (reference sequence). The CDR3, as DNA: TGCAGTGCTGACAGGGGTTGGACTGAAGCTTTCTTT. Its translation is CSADRGWTEAFF.

The CDR3 DNA reads TGTGCCAGCAGTTTATTTGGGGGGGTTGGTGAAGCTTTCTTT. It specifies CASSLFGGVGEAFF. V usage is TRBV28 and J usage is TRBJ1-1; possibly TRBD1 for D (5 bases). Trimming shortened V by 1 base and J by 7 bases, and 13 bases separated the two germline ends. Germline CDR1 and CDR2: MDHEN and SYDVKM. The CDR3 loop spans 14 amino acids.

This clonotype was observed at least ten times. This chain connects TRBV27 to TRBJ2-2, with D maybe TRBD2 (5 bases). This CDR3 is built from 14 residues. Germline V gives CDR1 MNHEY, CDR2 SMNVEV (reference sequence). Trimming stripped 2 bases from V and 6 bases from J, with 10 bases between. CDR3 nucleotide sequence: TGTGCCAGCAGTTTAATTTCCGGGGCCGGGGAGCTGTTTTTT. It specifies CASSLISGAGELFF.

The chain recombines TRBV12-3 or TRBV12-4 with TRBJ1-3; no definite D call. V shed 4 bases and J shed 0 bases, with 10 bases lying between them. The CDR3 length is 15 residues. Here the CDR3 reads CASSSGSFSGNTIYF. The CDR3 region has the DNA TGTGCCAGCAGTTCAGGCAGCTTCTCTGGAAACACCATATATTTT.

The chain couples TRBV11-2 to TRBJ1-1; TRBD1 matches 9 bases. Trimming cost V 1 base and J 1 base; bases outside gene matches: 13. The CDR3 is 19 residues long. Germline V gives CDR1 SGHAT, CDR2 FQNNGV. CDR3 region: CASSLGISGTGTRNTEAFF. In DNA, the CDR3 is TGTGCCAGCAGCTTAGGTATATCCGGGACAGGGACTCGGAACACTGAAGCTTTCTTT.

The V call is TRBV5-1, the J call TRBJ2-3; 14 bases map to TRBD2. The CDR3 runs to 19 residues. Looked up from germline, CDR1 is SGHRS and CDR2 is YFSETQ. Trimming took 3 bases from V and 5 from J; bases not matched to a gene: 14. CDR3 in amino acids: CASSSVTSGRAWARDTQYF. In DNA, the CDR3 is TGCGCCAGCAGCTCGGTGACTAGCGGGAGGGCCTGGGCTCGAGATACGCAGTATTTT.

The chain is built from TRBV15 and TRBJ1-2, with D possibly TRBD1 on 5 matching bases. Germline CDR1 and CDR2: LNHNV and YYDKDF (reference sequence). Deletions cut 0 bases from V and 7 bases from J, with 12 bases between. The CDR3 has 14 residues. In DNA form, the CDR3 reads TGTGCCACCAGCAGAGATCCCCAGGGAAGTGGCTACACCTTC. Protein: CATSRDPQGSGYTF. Looking up the rest from reference TRBV15 and TRBJ1-2 gives the full variable domain: DAMVIQNPRYQVTQFGKPVTLSCSQTLNHNVMYWYQQKSSQAPKLLFHYYDKDFNNEADTPDNFQSRRPNTSFCFLDIRSPGLGDTAMYLCATSRDPQGSGYTFGSGTRLTVV.

The chain employs TRBV11-2 and TRBJ1-3, with D unresolved. CDR1 is SGHAT and CDR2 is FQNNGV in the germline V gene. There are 15 residues in the CDR3. Trimming removed 4 bases from V and 3 bases from J, with 13 bases in between. CDR3 sequence (DNA): TGTGCCAGCAGCTACTACGCTTACAGTGGAAACACCATATATTTT. It translates to CASSYYAYSGNTIYF.

This clonotype was observed many times. The chain is built from TRBV28 and TRBJ1-1; D not certain. The CDR3 is 12 residues long. CDR1 is MDHEN, CDR2 SYDVKM, per germline. Deletions cut 5 bases from V and 8 bases from J, with 12 bases between. The CDR3 reads CASSLRTVEAFF. The CDR3 region has the DNA TGTGCCAGCAGTCTGCGGACGGTGGAAGCTTTCTTT. Based on the CDR3 plus reference TRBV28 and TRBJ1-1, the full variable domain is DVKVTQSSRYLVKRTGEKVFLECVQDMDHENMFWYRQDPGLGLRLIYFSYDVKMKEKGDIPEGYSVSREKKERFSLILESASTNQTSMYLCASSLRTVEAFFGQGTRLTVV.

This chain links TRBV7-6 with TRBJ2-7, with D possibly being TRBD1 (6 bases). Trimming pared 4 bases from V and 0 bases from J, leaving 13 bases between. The CDR3 is made up of 15 amino acids. Per the germline V gene, CDR1 is SGHVS and CDR2 is FNYEAQ. CDR3 in DNA: TGTGCCAGCAGCTCACAGGGATCGTCCTCCTACGAGCAGTACTTC. As protein: CASSSQGSSSYEQYF.

This clonotype was observed many times. The chain combines TRBV7-9 with TRBJ2-7; tentatively, D is TRBD1 (5 bases). The CDR3 contains 15 residues. V was clipped by 1 base and J by 3 bases, with 13 bases between them. Germline V CDR1 and CDR2: SEHNR, FQNEAQ (reference sequence). CDR3 DNA: TGTGCCAGCAGCTTAGGCCGGATAAGGGGCTACGAGCAGTACTTC. Protein product: CASSLGRIRGYEQYF.

The V call is TRBV4-1, the J call TRBJ1-2; TRBD1 might be the D (6 bases). In germline, CDR1 is MGHRA, CDR2 YSYEKL. The CDR3 has 16 residues. V was trimmed by 3 bases and J by 1 base, leaving 15 bases between them. CDR3 residues: CASSQFPRGLNYGYTF. DNA for the CDR3: TGCGCCAGCAGCCAGTTCCCCCGGGGGCTTAACTATGGCTACACCTTC.

This clonotype was picked up a small number of times. A junction boundary mismatches the germline segment, possibly from a read error. The gene calls are TRBV24-1 and TRBJ2-5, with D tentatively TRBD2 (7 bases). The CDR3 length is 17 residues. Looked up from germline, CDR1 is KGHDR and CDR2 is SFDVKD. For the CDR3, the DNA is TGTGCCACCAGTGATCCCACAGGAGGGGGGGGGATAGAGACCCGGTACTTC. Translating it yields CATSDPTGGGGIETRYF.

V and J are TRBV9 and TRBJ1-1, with TRBD1 matching 7 bases. This CDR3 has 13 amino acids. V lost 5 bases and J lost 7; bases outside the gene matches: 8. CDR1 and CDR2 from the germline V gene are SGDLS and YYNGEE. The CDR3 reads CASSRVGQSEAFF. The CDR3 DNA follows: TGTGCCAGCAGTCGAGTGGGACAGAGTGAAGCTTTCTTT.

The table lists this clonotype with many counts. The V and J genes are TRBV12-3 or TRBV12-4 and TRBJ1-2; 8 positions match TRBD1. This CDR3 has 12 amino acids. After removal of 6 bases from V and 8 bases from J, the junction contained 5 bases not matched to a gene. The CDR3 DNA reads as TGTGCCAGCAGCCACACAGGGGGAGGCTACACCTTC. It encodes CASSHTGGGYTF.